The rows below give T cell receptor beta chains drawn from one sample of a study of cytomegalovirus exposure and HLA in healthy donors. The protocol was immunoSEQ multiplex PCR, while the TCRdb copy is restricted to in-frame clones and leaves out a portion. The sample holds about 150,000 clones, over 55% seen once. The specimen sequenced was PBMCs. The source is a man aged 40-49 years in good health and CMV-seronegative. Each CDR3 is given with its conserved first and last residue. The D gene is left open where the match is weak. Not every row has a clone size; where given, it reads once, few, many or a size class.

d_gene: -
abundance: -
j_gene: TRBJ1-4
v_gene: TRBV5-4
CDR3aa: CASSSRVAIATNEKLFF
CDR3nt: TGTGCCAGCAGCTCCCGGGTAGCTATTGCAACTAATGAAAAACTGTTTTTT

d_gene: -
abundance: -
j_gene: TRBJ2-1
v_gene: TRBV12-5
CDR3aa: CASVPAGIYNEQFF
CDR3nt: TGTGCTAGTGTTCCGGCAGGGATCTACAATGAGCAGTTCTTC

d_gene: -
abundance: -
j_gene: TRBJ1-5
v_gene: TRBV28
CDR3aa: CASSRDSNQPQHF
CDR3nt: TGTGCCAGCAGTCGAGATAGCAATCAGCCCCAGCATTTT

d_gene: TRBD1
abundance: -
j_gene: TRBJ1-1
v_gene: TRBV6-1
CDR3aa: CASRADRGEAFF
CDR3nt: TGTGCCAGCAGAGCAGACAGGGGGGAAGCTTTCTTT

d_gene: TRBD2
abundance: -
j_gene: TRBJ2-7
v_gene: TRBV7-8
CDR3aa: CASSLVGSGSPYEQYF
CDR3nt: TGTGCCAGCAGCTTAGTGGGCAGCGGGAGCCCCTACGAGCAGTACTTC

d_gene: TRBD2
abundance: -
j_gene: TRBJ2-7
v_gene: TRBV7-2
CDR3aa: CASSEGLAGAYEQYF
CDR3nt: TGTGCCAGCAGCGAGGGACTAGCGGGAGCCTACGAGCAGTACTTC

d_gene: TRBD1
abundance: -
j_gene: TRBJ2-7
v_gene: TRBV5-1
CDR3aa: CASSLASGQGTYEQYF
CDR3nt: TGCGCCAGCAGCTTGGCCTCTGGACAGGGGACCTACGAGCAGTACTTC

d_gene: TRBD1
abundance: -
j_gene: TRBJ2-7
v_gene: TRBV5-1
CDR3aa: CASRASDRGSNEQYF
CDR3nt: TGCGCCAGCAGAGCGTCGGACAGGGGGTCCAACGAGCAGTACTTC

d_gene: -
abundance: -
j_gene: TRBJ2-1
v_gene: TRBV27
CDR3aa: CASSLLNEQFF
CDR3nt: TGTGCCAGCAGTTTACTGAATGAGCAGTTCTTC

d_gene: -
abundance: -
j_gene: TRBJ1-6
v_gene: TRBV6-5
CDR3aa: CASSLVPPNSPLPF
CDR3nt: TGTGCCAGCAGCCTAGTCCCGCCAAATTCACCCCTCCCCTTT

d_gene: TRBD1
abundance: -
j_gene: TRBJ1-4
v_gene: TRBV7-6
CDR3aa: CASSLLLTGGTNEKLFF
CDR3nt: TGTGCCAGCAGCTTACTTCTTACAGGGGGAACTAATGAAAAACTGTTTTTT

d_gene: -
abundance: -
j_gene: TRBJ2-7
v_gene: TRBV19
CDR3aa: CASSIGHYTGRSSYEQYF
CDR3nt: TGTGCCAGTAGTATAGGGCATTACACAGGACGGAGCTCCTACGAGCAGTACTTC

d_gene: -
abundance: few
j_gene: TRBJ1-4
v_gene: TRBV7-6
CDR3aa: CASSTGGGREKLFF
CDR3nt: TGTGCCAGCAGTACGGGAGGGGGTAGGGAAAAACTGTTTTTT

d_gene: TRBD1
abundance: few
j_gene: TRBJ1-2
v_gene: TRBV6-6
CDR3aa: CASRTTGGDYGYPF
CDR3nt: TGTGCCAGCAGAACGACAGGGGGGGACTATGGCTACCCCTTC

d_gene: -
abundance: -
j_gene: TRBJ1-1
v_gene: TRBV5-8
CDR3aa: CASSLDSRRMNTEAFF
CDR3nt: TGTGCCAGCAGCTTGGATAGTCGGCGGATGAACACTGAAGCTTTCTTT

d_gene: -
abundance: -
j_gene: TRBJ2-3
v_gene: TRBV7-9
CDR3aa: CSSSSQGDTQYF
CDR3nt: TGTTCCAGCAGCTCACAGGGAGATACGCAGTATTTT

d_gene: TRBD2
abundance: -
j_gene: TRBJ2-5
v_gene: TRBV29-1
CDR3aa: CSVGTSGEETQYF
CDR3nt: TGCAGCGTTGGGACTAGCGGGGAAGAGACCCAGTACTTC

d_gene: -
abundance: few
j_gene: TRBJ2-7
v_gene: TRBV27
CDR3aa: CASSNRHGGSYEQYF
CDR3nt: TGTGCCAGCAGTAACCGCCACGGTGGGAGTTACGAGCAGTACTTC

d_gene: TRBD1
abundance: -
j_gene: TRBJ1-2
v_gene: TRBV14
CDR3aa: CASRRTGGYGYTF
CDR3nt: TGTGCCAGCAGGAGGACAGGGGGCTATGGCTACACCTTC

d_gene: -
abundance: once
j_gene: TRBJ1-5
v_gene: TRBV6-1
CDR3aa: CASSETGYQPQHF
CDR3nt: TGTGCCAGCAGCGAAACAGGGTACCAGCCCCAGCATTTT

d_gene: TRBD1
abundance: -
j_gene: TRBJ1-1
v_gene: TRBV6-5
CDR3aa: CASSRGRNTEAFF
CDR3nt: TGTGCCAGCTCGAGGGGGCGCAACACTGAAGCTTTCTTT

d_gene: TRBD1
abundance: -
j_gene: TRBJ1-5
v_gene: TRBV4-2
CDR3aa: CASSQDPRGQGGQPQHF
CDR3nt: TGTGCCAGCAGCCAAGACCCTAGGGGACAGGGCGGGCAGCCCCAGCATTTT